The T cell receptor (beta chain) described here comes from a study of T cells in Graves' hyperthyroidism and ophthalmopathy. Broader study findings: Researchers found most expanded thyroid clonotypes above 0.001 in blood as well.

Template material for amplifying TCR beta CDR3 regions consisted of RNA transcripts. First-round RT-PCR of the TCR CDR3 relied on the HTBI primer set. A single record per CDR3 protein comes from TCRdb applying MiXCR to the multiplex PCR reads. The table has approximately 430,000 distinct CDR3 sequences, around 15% seen once. There are many counts of this clonotype. Its antigen is undetermined. V was clipped by 1 base and J by 2 bases, with 3 bases between them. The length of the CDR3 is 11 residues. Germline V gene data show CDR1 as GTSNPN and CDR2 as SVGIG (reference sequence). The gene calls are TRBV30 and TRBJ2-7; no clear D. The sequence derives from a man between 18 and 35 years old with Graves' ophthalmopathy. Material for sequencing was blood. The CDR3 is CAWSGAYEQYF. DNA for the CDR3: TGTGCCTGGAGTGGGGCCTACGAGCAGTACTTC.